This entry concerns a single T cell receptor (beta chain). Its target is unknown. TCRdb keeps only in-frame clones here, not all; method: immunoSEQ multiplex PCR. The sample contains 85,000 to 90,000 clones, around 91% of which appear only once. The sample comes from a study of T cell responses to AZD1222 COVID-19 vaccine. Regarding the study as a whole: Baseline seropositivity characterized only a handful of AZD1222 recipients. Spike-specific TCR breadth and depth grew following two AZD1222 doses. Most donors were white British and more were female, and clonal diversity was possibly underestimated.

In germline, CDR1 is SEHNR, CDR2 FQNEAQ (reference sequence). V lost 5 bases, J lost 0 bases, and 11 bases lay in between. The CDR3 is 15 residues long. This TCR was sampled from an adult in good health. The chain employs TRBV7-9 and TRBJ1-3; a possible D gene is TRBD1 (5 bases). Sequencing used peripheral blood, obtained on day 0 of MenACWY control vaccination. CDR3 coding DNA: TGTGCCAGCAGCAAGGGACCGTACTCTGGAAACACCATATATTTT. It translates to CASSKGPYSGNTIYF.